The TCR beta chain described here comes from a study of CD8+ T cells in alopecia areata. Broader study findings: Higher clonality than in normal scalp was seen in lesional scalp, especially alopecia totalis/universalis. Scalp samples also yield sequences from resident alphabeta T cells of normal skin.

This clone was counted a few times. What it recognizes is unknown. cDNA reverse transcribed from extracted RNA served as the sequencing template. The protocol was immunoSEQ multiplex PCR, while the TCRdb copy is restricted to in-frame clones and leaves out a portion. The sample lists roughly 20,000 clones, roughly 60% seen once, with under 5% in the top ten. The CDR3 spans 15 residues. The germline V gene has CDR1 SQVTM and CDR2 ANQGSEA. Between the trimmed V and J ends, which lost 6 bases and 0 bases, there was a span of 15 bases. Across five patients, CD4+ cells underwent sorting into CD25+CD127- cells. Peripheral blood, together with lesional scalp punch biopsies, was collected from alopecia areata patients. Cell sorting was applied to PBMCs, and CD4+ and CD8+ T cells were collected.

The material sequenced was CD4+ Tregs sorted from blood. This chain connects TRBV29-1 to TRBJ2-1; D is unclear. This receptor was taken from a human donor with alopecia areata. This CDR3 is CSVPRTVSSYNEQFF. The CDR3 region has the DNA TGCAGCGTCCCACGGACGGTGAGCTCCTACAATGAGCAGTTCTTC.